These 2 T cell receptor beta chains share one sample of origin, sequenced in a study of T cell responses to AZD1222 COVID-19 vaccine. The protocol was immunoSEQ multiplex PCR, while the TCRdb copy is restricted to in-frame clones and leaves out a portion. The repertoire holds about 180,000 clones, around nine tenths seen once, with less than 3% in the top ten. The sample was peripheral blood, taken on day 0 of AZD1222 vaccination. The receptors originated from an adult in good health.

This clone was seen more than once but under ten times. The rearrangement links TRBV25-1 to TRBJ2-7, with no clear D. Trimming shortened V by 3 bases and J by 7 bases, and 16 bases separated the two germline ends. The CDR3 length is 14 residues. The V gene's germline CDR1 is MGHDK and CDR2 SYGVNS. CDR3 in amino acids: CASSDSSRTDEQYF. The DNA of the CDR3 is TGTGCCAGCAGTGACTCGAGTCGGACGGATGAGCAGTACTTC.

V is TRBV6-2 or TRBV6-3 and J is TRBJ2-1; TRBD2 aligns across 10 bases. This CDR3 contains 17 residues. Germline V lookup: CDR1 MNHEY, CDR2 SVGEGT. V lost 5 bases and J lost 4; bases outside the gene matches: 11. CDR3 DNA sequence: TGTGCCAGCAGTACCTCTAGCGGGAGCGGTGATTACAATGAGCAGTTCTTC. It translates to CASSTSSGSGDYNEQFF.